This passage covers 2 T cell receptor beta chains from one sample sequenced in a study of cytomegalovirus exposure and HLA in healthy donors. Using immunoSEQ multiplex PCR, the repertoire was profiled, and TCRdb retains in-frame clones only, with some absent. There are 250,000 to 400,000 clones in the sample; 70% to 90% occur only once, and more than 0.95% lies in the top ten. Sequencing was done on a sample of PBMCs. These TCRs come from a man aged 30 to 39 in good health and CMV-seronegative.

The CDR3 spells CASSLSAGHSYNEQFF. CDR3 bases: TGTGCCAGCAGTTTATCGGCAGGACACTCCTACAATGAGCAGTTCTTC. The chain recombines TRBV27 with TRBJ2-1; tentatively, D is TRBD1 (5 bases). The CDR3 spans 16 residues. The ends were cut back, 0 bases at V and 0 bases at J, with 9 bases in the middle. From germline, CDR1 is MNHEY and CDR2 SMNVEV (reference sequence).

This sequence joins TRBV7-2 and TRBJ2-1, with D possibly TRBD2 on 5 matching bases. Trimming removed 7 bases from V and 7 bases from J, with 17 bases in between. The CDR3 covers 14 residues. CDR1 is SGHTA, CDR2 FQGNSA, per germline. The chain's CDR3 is CASILRAGRNEQFF. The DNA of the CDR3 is TGTGCCAGCATCCTCCGGGCGGGTAGGAATGAGCAGTTCTTC.